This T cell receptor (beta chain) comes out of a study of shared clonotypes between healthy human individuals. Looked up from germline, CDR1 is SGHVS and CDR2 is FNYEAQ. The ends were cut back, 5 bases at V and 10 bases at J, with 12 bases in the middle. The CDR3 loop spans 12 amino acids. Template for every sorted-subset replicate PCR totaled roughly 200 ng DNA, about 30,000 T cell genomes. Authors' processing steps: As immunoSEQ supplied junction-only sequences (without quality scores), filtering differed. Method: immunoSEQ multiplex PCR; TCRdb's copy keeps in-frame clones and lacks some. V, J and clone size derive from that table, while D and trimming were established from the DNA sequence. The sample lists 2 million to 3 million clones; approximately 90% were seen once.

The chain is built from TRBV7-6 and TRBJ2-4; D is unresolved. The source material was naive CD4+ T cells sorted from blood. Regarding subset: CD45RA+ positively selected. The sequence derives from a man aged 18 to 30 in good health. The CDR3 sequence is CASSTLSGIQYF. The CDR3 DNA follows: TGTGCCAGCAGCACCCTAAGTGGGATTCAGTACTTC.